This T cell receptor (beta chain) was recovered during a study of blood T cell repertoires in COVID-19. Looking at the study overall: PBMCs, B-cell-depleted T cells, or T cells provided the cDNA or gDNA that made up the material.

This CDR3 has 17 residues. CDR1 is ENHRY, CDR2 SYGVKD, per germline. Between the trimmed V and J ends, which lost 0 bases and 0 bases, there was a span of 14 bases. Only in-frame clones appear in the TCRdb table, and some are missing; sequencing was by immunoSEQ multiplex PCR. The sample lists 75,000 to 100,000 clones; around 86% were seen once. J is TRBJ1-2 and V is TRBV10-3; D is possibly TRBD1 (5 bases). This receptor was obtained from a woman aged 80 or over with acute or convalescent COVID-19. The sequencing sample was made of peripheral blood. CDR3 sequence (DNA): TGTGCCATCAGTGAGTCGCCGCGGGGGGGGACTAACTATGGCTACACCTTC. Its protein product is CAISESPRGGTNYGYTF.